This T cell receptor (beta chain) was documented in a study of response to subunit inactivated influenza vaccine. The germline CDR1 and CDR2 sequences are MDHEN and SYDVKM. The CDR3 contains 14 residues. Trimming took off 3 bases at V and 2 bases at J, with 11 bases between the two ends. TCRdb fed the RT-PCR reads into MiXCR, producing one record per CDR3 protein. The repertoire holds about 500,000 distinct CDR3 sequences, with 16% as singletons. This clonotype was observed a few times. The rearrangement joins TRBV28 to TRBJ2-7, with D possibly TRBD2 on 5 matching bases. The sample in question was CD4+ T cells sorted from PBMCs, obtained about 24 months after vaccination. The sequence derives from a man aged 45 to 70 who received an inactivated influenza vaccine. The CDR3 sequence: CASSFPARAYEQYF. The CDR3 coding sequence is TGTGCCAGCAGTTTTCCGGCGAGGGCCTACGAGCAGTACTTC.